The 6 T cell receptor beta chains presented below share a single source sample, sequenced in a study of human T cells and chemical hapten exposure. Time point here: patch test 1, 2 weeks after DPC sensitization. Treatment of the sample: therapeutic diphenylcyclopropenone sensitization with weekly scalp DPC. TCRdb re-derived calls from the RACE reads in MiXCR, one entry per CDR3 protein. Of approximately 73,000 distinct CDR3 sequences in the sample, 10% were seen once. The sample was whole blood, taken in connection with sensitization to the hapten diphenylcyclopropenone (DPC). Every receptor here comes from a woman in her forties or fifties with alopecia areata. Some clones in this sample may be carry-over from other donors' samples.

The chain couples TRBV28 to TRBJ2-3; possibly TRBD1 for D (6 bases). Trimming removed 8 bases from V and 7 bases from J, with 22 bases in between. CDR3 length: 15 residues. The germline V gene has CDR1 MDHEN and CDR2 SYDVKM. CDR3 sequence (DNA): TGTGCCAGCGGACAGATAAGGGGGAGAGTAAATACGCAGTATTTT. It translates to CASGQIRGRVNTQYF.

This clonotype has only a few counts. This chain links TRBV12-3 or TRBV12-4 with TRBJ1-2; 7 bases map to TRBD1. The CDR3 has 15 amino acids. After removal of 6 bases from V and 0 bases from J, the junction contained 7 bases not matched to a gene. CDR3 residues: CASRGTALANYGYTF. The CDR3 DNA follows: TGTGCCAGCAGAGGGACAGCACTAGCTAACTATGGCTACACCTTC.

This clonotype appeared many times. The genes are TRBV12-3 or TRBV12-4 and TRBJ2-5; 9 bases are a match to TRBD1. Unmatched junction bases numbered 4, after V lost 1 base and J lost 4 bases. The CDR3 sequence is 15 residues long. The CDR3 region is CASSLGTGGGETQYF. The CDR3 DNA reads TGTGCCAGCAGTTTAGGCACAGGGGGCGGAGAGACCCAGTACTTC.

The sample holds a few counts of this clonotype. This chain links TRBV30 with TRBJ2-7; 7 positions agree with TRBD2. The V segment lost 5 bases and the J segment 2 bases; nucleotides outside the gene matches: 6. The germline CDR1 and CDR2 sequences are GTSNPN and SVGIG (reference sequence). The CDR3 consists of 13 residues. The chain's CDR3 is CAWRQRGAYEQYF. For the CDR3, the DNA is TGTGCCTGGCGTCAGCGGGGAGCCTACGAGCAGTACTTC.

This clonotype was picked up a small number of times. The chain employs TRBV7-6 and TRBJ2-5, with 7 bases fitting TRBD1. Germline V gives CDR1 SGHVS, CDR2 FNYEAQ. The CDR3 spans 16 residues. V was pared by 5 bases and J by 2 bases, with 11 bases of the junction left unmatched. The CDR3 sequence: CASSPAHRDRQETQYF. DNA for the CDR3: TGTGCCAGCAGCCCAGCCCACCGGGACAGACAAGAGACCCAGTACTTC.

This chain links TRBV18 with TRBJ2-7; 8 bases match TRBD2. Per the germline V gene, CDR1 is KGHSH and CDR2 is LQKENI. V lost 3 bases to trimming and J lost 3 bases; unmatched junction nucleotides: 7. This CDR3 has 15 residues. The CDR3 sequence is CASSPFPGGVYEQYF. The CDR3 DNA reads as TGTGCCAGCTCACCCTTTCCGGGAGGGGTCTACGAGCAGTACTTC.